The present T cell receptor beta chain was sequenced within a study of blood T cell repertoires in COVID-19. Study information: Material from acute and convalescent COVID-19 was sourced from the United States, Italy and Spain. In each case, the material was cDNA or gDNA derived from T cells, B-cell-depleted T cells, or PBMCs.

V dropped 4 bases and J dropped 9; count of bases not matched to a gene: 10. The CDR3 totals 15 residues. The germline gives CDR1 KGHSH, CDR2 LQKENI. Participants, about 18 to 90 years old, spanned around 25 US areas. Donors were grouped by their self-reported clinical history. Repertoires were generated with immunoSEQ multiplex PCR, while TCRdb's copy carries only in-frame clones and drops some. Seen here are about 430,000 clones, roughly 90% observed once, and the top ten hold approximately 1%. The gene calls are TRBV18 and TRBJ2-1; 9 nucleotides agree with TRBD2. Sequencing was done on a sample of PBMCs or T cells enriched from blood (not recorded which). The receptor's source is a woman in her twenties or thirties with acute COVID-19. The CDR3 DNA is TGTGCCAGCTCACTTAGACTAGCGGTCTATCGTGAGCAGTTCTTC. Residues: CASSLRLAVYREQFF.